This T cell receptor (beta chain) was retrieved from a study of tumor and adjacent non-tumor tissue in lung cancer (dated by TCRdb to 2016 to 2019). Some background on the complete study: Patients with adenocarcinoma (around 13), squamous cell carcinoma (2) and small cell lung cancer (1) were included in the cohort. The roughly 15 enrolled patients, of whom around 10 were men and 5 were women, were aged about 31 to 85 years and were diagnosed with TNM stage I to III disease. In total, sequencing yielded 125,075,908 productive TCRbeta reads, which works out to an average of about 4.2 million reads per sample. Bulk TCRbeta repertoires were compared between lung tumor tissue and matched distant non-tumor lung tissue obtained from more than twelve lung cancer patients. For each patient, one tumor sample and one normal lung sample were taken, giving thirty paired specimens that underwent TCRbeta CDR3 sequencing.

RNA was extracted from bulk unsorted tissue and checked for quality with a NanoDrop ND-1000 and an Agilent 2100. For the normal lung samples, distant non-tumor tissue was collected more than 3 cm away from the tumor edge. The donors were newly diagnosed lung cancer patients admitted for thoracic surgery in China from August to November 2014 who had not received prior chemotherapy. The study excluded patients who had received radiotherapy or chemotherapy before or who had another cancer at the same time. Pieces of surgical tissue measuring about 1-2.1 cm3 were kept in RNAlater solution and held at -80 degrees C until needed. Broad study findings and their caveats: The methods do not name the sequencing platform or mention unique molecular identifiers. TCR diversity was significantly higher in younger patients, and higher tumor TCR diversity was associated with shorter overall and disease-free survival. TCR diversity (inverse Simpson) was significantly higher in tumor than in normal lung tissue (roughly 430 vs 170, P = 0.0075, Mann-Whitney U test). Because peripheral blood was not sequenced, the blood TCRbeta repertoires of the lung cancer patients in the study went unexamined. In normal lung, the top 100 clones accounted for a significantly larger cumulative share of the repertoire than in tumor tissue. Only about 16 patients were included in the cohort, and the need for larger samples and more detailed clinical data was noted by the authors.

This clonotype has just one count. What this receptor recognizes is not known. The junction differs from germline at one of its ends, possibly a read error. The library was prepared using multiplex PCR. TCRdb records Illumina HiSeq 2500 as the sequencer. Following protocols modified from ARM-PCR, the researchers constructed TCRbeta libraries through three rounds of nested PCR with primers (Table S4). PCR products of 200-500 bp were gel-excised and purified with the QIAquick gel extraction kit before sequencing. Turning to the authors' computational methods: Trimmomatic was used to clean the reads, FLASH merged the cleaned reads into complete CDR3 sequences, and MiTCR assigned the sequences to V(D)J germline segments. Clonal diversity was calculated as the inverse Simpson's index using VDJtools. A read counted as productive if the sequence was in-frame and lacked a premature stop codon. TCRdb redid the processing of the public reads, applying fastp at Q25 and MiXCR, and retained in-frame beta chains. Every CDR3 protein is listed once, alongside the most common genes and DNA of its rows. The V and J calls follow TCRdb's processing rather than the paper's. For this sample the table gives tens of thousands of distinct CDR3 sequences, of which 76% were detected only once. Clones ranked in the top ten supply approximately 40% of the sample.

The receptor was derived from an older man with non-small cell lung cancer. The specimen sequenced was distant non-tumor lung tissue.

The encoded CDR3 is CASNQADITTDTQYF. The nucleotide sequence is given as TGTGCCAGCAACCAAGCGGACATAACCACAGATACGCAGTATTTT. The V gene is TRBV4-2 and the J gene is TRBJ2-3; the D match is possibly TRBD1 or TRBD2, with 5 bases aligned in each. From its cysteine to its phenylalanine, the CDR3 spans 15 amino acids. The kept DNA is CDR3 alone, 45 bases in frame from the first base. As encoded in the germline V gene, CDR1 is LGHNA while CDR2 is YNFKEQ.